This T cell receptor beta chain was profiled in a study of cytomegalovirus exposure and HLA in healthy donors. Study results and limitations: Most TCR sequences were seen very rarely across donors, but some public TCRs occurred in many.

About this clone itself: Its target is not known.

J was trimmed by 3 bases and V by 0 bases; bases with no gene match: 10. The CDR3 is 17 residues long. Germline-derived CDR1 and CDR2 are SGHNT and YENEEA. Assay: immunoSEQ multiplex PCR; the TCRdb copy retains only in-frame clones and omits some. The table records some 170,000 clones, roughly nine tenths of them present only once. The sample taken for sequencing was PBMCs. The chain links TRBV11-3 to TRBJ2-7; the match to TRBD2 covers 8 bases. The clonotype was recovered from a man in his late teens or twenties in good health and CMV-seropositive. CDR3 DNA: TGTGCCAGCAGCTTAGAGTCGGGTCTAGCGGGCGACTACGAGCAGTACTTC. This encodes CASSLESGLAGDYEQYF.